This TCR beta chain was sequenced in a study of blood T cell repertoires in COVID-19. The method was immunoSEQ multiplex PCR; TCRdb's version includes in-frame clones alone and lacks a portion of them. The sample comprises tens of thousands of clones, 70% to 90% of which are singletons, and under 5.5% rests with the top ten. Specimen: peripheral blood. The sequence was obtained from a man in his fifties or sixties with acute or convalescent COVID-19.

The CDR3 protein is CAISVVDRGPSYEQYF. The CDR3 coding sequence is TGTGCCATCAGTGTAGTCGACAGGGGACCCTCCTACGAGCAGTACTTC. The gene calls are TRBV10-3 and TRBJ2-7; 8 positions agree with TRBD1. The germline CDR1 and CDR2 sequences are ENHRY and SYGVKD. The junction had 8 bases not matched to a gene; V was cut back by 4 bases and J by 0 bases. CDR3 length equals 16 residues.